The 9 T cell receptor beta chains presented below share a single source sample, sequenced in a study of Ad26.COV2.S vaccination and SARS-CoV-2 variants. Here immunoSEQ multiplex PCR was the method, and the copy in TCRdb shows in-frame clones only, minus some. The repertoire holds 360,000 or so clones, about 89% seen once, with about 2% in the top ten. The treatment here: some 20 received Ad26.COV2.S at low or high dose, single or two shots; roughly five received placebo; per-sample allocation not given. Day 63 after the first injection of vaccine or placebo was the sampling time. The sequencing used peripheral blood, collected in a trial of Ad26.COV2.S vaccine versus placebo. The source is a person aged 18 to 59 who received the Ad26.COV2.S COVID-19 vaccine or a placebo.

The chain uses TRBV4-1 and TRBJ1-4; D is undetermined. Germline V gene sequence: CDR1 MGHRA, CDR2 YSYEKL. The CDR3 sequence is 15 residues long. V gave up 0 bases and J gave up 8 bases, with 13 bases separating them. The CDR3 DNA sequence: TGCGCCAGCAGCCAAGATAATAGGGCAAACGAAAAACTGTTTTTT. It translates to CASSQDNRANEKLFF.

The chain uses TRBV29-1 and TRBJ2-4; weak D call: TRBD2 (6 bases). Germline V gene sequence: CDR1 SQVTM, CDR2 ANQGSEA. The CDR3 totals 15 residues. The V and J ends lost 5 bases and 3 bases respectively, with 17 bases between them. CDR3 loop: CSVRGSEGGKNIQYF. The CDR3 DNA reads TGCAGCGTTCGAGGGTCGGAGGGAGGCAAAAACATTCAGTACTTC.

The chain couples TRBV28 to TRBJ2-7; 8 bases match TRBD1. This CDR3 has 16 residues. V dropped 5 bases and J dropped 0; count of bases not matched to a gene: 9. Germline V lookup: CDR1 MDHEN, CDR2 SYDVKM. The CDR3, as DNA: TGTGCCAGCAGTCCCCCCCTTGGGACAGGCTCCTACGAGCAGTACTTC. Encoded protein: CASSPPLGTGSYEQYF.

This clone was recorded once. CDR3 protein: CASSLEAGQPRGAFF. In DNA, the CDR3 is TGCGCCAGCAGCTTGGAGGCAGGGCAACCTCGGGGAGCTTTCTTT. The gene calls are TRBV5-1 and TRBJ1-1, with D possibly being TRBD1 (5 bases). Germline-derived CDR1 and CDR2 are SGHRS and YFSETQ. This CDR3 is built from 15 residues. V was clipped by 0 bases and J by 10 bases, with 19 bases between them.

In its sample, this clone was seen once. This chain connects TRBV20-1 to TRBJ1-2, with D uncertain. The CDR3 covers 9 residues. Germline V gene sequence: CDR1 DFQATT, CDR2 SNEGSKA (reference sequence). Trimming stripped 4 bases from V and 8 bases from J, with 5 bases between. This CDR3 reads CSAKPGYTF. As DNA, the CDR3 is TGCAGTGCTAAACCCGGCTACACCTTC.

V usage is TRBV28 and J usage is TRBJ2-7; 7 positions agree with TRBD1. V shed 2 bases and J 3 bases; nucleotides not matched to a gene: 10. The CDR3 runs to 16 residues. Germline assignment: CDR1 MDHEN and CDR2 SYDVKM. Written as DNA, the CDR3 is TGTGCCAGCAGTTTAGTCTCATTGACAGGGAACTACGAGCAGTACTTC. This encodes CASSLVSLTGNYEQYF.

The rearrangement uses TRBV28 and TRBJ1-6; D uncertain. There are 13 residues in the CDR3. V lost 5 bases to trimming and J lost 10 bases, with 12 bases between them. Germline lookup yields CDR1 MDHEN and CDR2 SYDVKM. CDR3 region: CASSPLGYSPLHF. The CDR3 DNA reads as TGTGCCAGCAGTCCGTTGGGGTACTCACCCCTCCACTTT.

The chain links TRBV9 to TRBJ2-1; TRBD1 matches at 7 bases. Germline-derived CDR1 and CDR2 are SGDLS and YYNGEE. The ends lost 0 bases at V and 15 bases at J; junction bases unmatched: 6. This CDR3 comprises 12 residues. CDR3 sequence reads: CASSVDQGVLFF. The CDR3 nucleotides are TGTGCCAGCAGCGTAGACCAGGGGGTATTGTTCTTC.

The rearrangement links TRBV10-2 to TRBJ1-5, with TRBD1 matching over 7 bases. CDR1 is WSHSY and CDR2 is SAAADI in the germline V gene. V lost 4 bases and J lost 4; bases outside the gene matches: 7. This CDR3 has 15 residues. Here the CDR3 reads CASSVTGVGNQPQHF. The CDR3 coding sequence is TGCGCCAGCAGTGTTACAGGGGTCGGTAATCAGCCCCAGCATTTT.